This is a list of T cell receptor beta chains from one sample in a study of shared clonotypes between healthy human individuals. Assay: immunoSEQ multiplex PCR; the TCRdb copy retains only in-frame clones and omits some. In the table there are approximately 500,000 clones, almost 97% of which are singletons. The specimen sequenced was naive CD4+ T cells sorted from blood. The source is a woman aged 25-40 years in good health. Both conserved end residues are part of each CDR3. D genes are given only for firm matches. Expanded clones are given a class, and other clones once, few, many or no size at all.

>once|NA|TRBV7-2|TRBJ1-3
CASSPSGYDTTGNTIYF
TGTGCCAGCAGCCCCTCGGGTTACGATACTACCGGAAACACCATATATTTT
>NA|TRBD1|TRBV19|TRBJ1-1
CASKVEGARDTEAFF
TGTGCCAGTAAAGTGGAGGGGGCGCGGGACACTGAAGCTTTCTTT
>NA|NA|TRBV9|TRBJ2-5
CASSVAVSETQYF
TGTGCCAGCAGCGTAGCAGTATCGGAGACCCAGTACTTC
>NA|NA|TRBV5-4|TRBJ1-1
CASSNGGLLNTEAFF
TGTGCCAGCAGTAATGGCGGCCTCCTGAACACTGAAGCTTTCTTT
>NA|NA|TRBV7-9|TRBJ2-7
CASSLGPAPGLVSWYEQYF
TGTGCCAGCAGCTTAGGACCGGCGCCGGGACTCGTCAGTTGGTACGAGCAGTACTTC
>NA|TRBD1|TRBV10-3|TRBJ1-2
CAISPGTVVYGYTF
TGTGCCATCAGCCCCGGGACAGTAGTCTATGGCTACACCTTC
>NA|NA|TRBV28|TRBJ2-7
CASSLWAPGDIRYEQYF
TGTGCCAGCAGTTTATGGGCCCCAGGGGACATTCGCTACGAGCAGTACTTC
>NA|TRBD1|TRBV28|TRBJ1-2
CASSDPGQGPNYGYTF
TGTGCCAGCAGCGACCCGGGACAGGGACCTAACTATGGCTACACCTTC
>NA|TRBD1|TRBV5-4|TRBJ2-7
CASSRGQGSYEQYF
TGTGCCAGCAGCCGTGGACAGGGTTCCTACGAGCAGTACTTC
>NA|TRBD1|TRBV4-1|TRBJ2-6
CASRDIVAGGLSGANVLTF
TGCGCCAGCAGAGATATAGTGGCAGGGGGCCTCTCTGGGGCCAACGTCCTGACTTTC
>NA|TRBD1|TRBV6-1|TRBJ1-5
CASSRTGVNQPQHF
TGTGCCAGCAGCCGGACAGGGGTCAATCAGCCCCAGCATTTT
>NA|NA|TRBV5-4|TRBJ2-7
CASSLPQGEQYF
TGTGCCAGCAGCTTACCCCAAGGGGAGCAGTACTTC
>NA|TRBD1|TRBV28|TRBJ1-1
CASRRTGTGTEAFF
TGTGCCAGCAGGAGGACAGGGACGGGCACTGAAGCTTTCTTT
>once|TRBD2|TRBV6-5|TRBJ2-5
CASSYSSGEGWEQYF
TGTGCCAGCAGTTACTCATCTGGGGAGGGATGGGAGCAGTACTTC
>NA|NA|TRBV28|TRBJ1-2
CASSLRFVGGYTF
TGTGCCAGCAGTTTAAGATTTGTGGGGGGCTACACCTTC
>NA|TRBD1|TRBV5-1|TRBJ2-7
CASSLGDRGNEQYF
TGCGCCAGCAGCTTGGGGGACAGGGGAAACGAGCAGTACTTC
>NA|NA|TRBV5-4|TRBJ1-5
CASSLSPVSNQPQHF
TGTGCCAGCAGCCTCTCCCCGGTTAGCAATCAGCCCCAGCATTTT
>NA|NA|TRBV19|TRBJ1-1
CASSHGRMNTEAFF
TGTGCCAGTAGTCACGGACGGATGAACACTGAAGCTTTCTTT
>once|TRBD1|TRBV6-1|TRBJ1-2
CASRTGTALNYGYTF
TGTGCCAGCAGAACCGGGACAGCACTCAACTATGGCTACACCTTC
>NA|NA|TRBV2|TRBJ1-2
CASSVRRPNYGYTF
TGTGCCAGCAGCGTTCGAAGGCCCAACTATGGCTACACCTTC
>once|TRBD2|TRBV5-1|TRBJ2-3
CASSFGLASTDTQYF
TGCGCCAGCAGCTTTGGACTAGCTAGCACAGATACGCAGTATTTT
>NA|NA|TRBV2|TRBJ1-2
CASSEGIDYGYTF
TGTGCCAGCAGTGAAGGAATCGACTATGGCTACACCTTC
>NA|TRBD2|TRBV28|TRBJ2-1
CATLTSGSRYNEQFF
TGTGCCACCTTGACTAGCGGGAGTAGGTACAATGAGCAGTTCTTC
>NA|NA|TRBV5-1|TRBJ2-1
CASSLPDRNEQFF
TGCGCCAGCAGCTTGCCCGACCGCAATGAGCAGTTCTTC
>NA|NA|TRBV10-3|TRBJ2-1
CATQLSGSSYNEQFF
TGTGCCACGCAATTGAGTGGGAGCTCCTACAATGAGCAGTTCTTC
>NA|NA|TRBV11-2|TRBJ1-3
CASSSGSRHTIYF
TGTGCCAGCAGCTCCGGTTCCAGGCACACCATATATTTT
>NA|TRBD2|TRBV28|TRBJ2-2
CASSFGGRALGELFF
TGTGCCAGCAGTTTTGGGGGGAGGGCCCTCGGGGAGCTGTTTTTT
>NA|TRBD1|TRBV27|TRBJ1-3
CASRAGGKGGNTIYF
TGTGCCAGCAGGGCAGGGGGAAAAGGTGGAAACACCATATATTTT
>NA|TRBD1|TRBV7-6|TRBJ1-4
CASRRTGNEKLFF
TGTGCCAGCCGCCGGACAGGAAATGAAAAACTGTTTTTT
>NA|TRBD2|TRBV2|TRBJ2-3
CASSEREISTDTQYF
TGTGCCAGCAGTGAGCGGGAGATAAGCACAGATACGCAGTATTTT
>NA|NA|TRBV19|TRBJ1-5
CASSKTSWRTNSNQPQHF
TGTGCCAGTAGTAAAACAAGCTGGCGGACTAATAGCAATCAGCCCCAGCATTTT
>once|NA|TRBV11-2|TRBJ2-3
CASSFRDPTLDTQYF
TGTGCCAGCAGCTTCAGGGACCCGACTTTGGATACGCAGTATTTT
>NA|NA|TRBV11-2|TRBJ1-3
CASSPGKYTIYF
TGTGCCAGCAGCCCCGGAAAGTACACCATATATTTT
>once|NA|TRBV4-1|TRBJ2-3
CASSQGLDTQYF
TGCGCCAGCAGCCAAGGGCTGGATACGCAGTATTTT
>once|NA|TRBV28|TRBJ2-7
CASSSMRSGSYEQYF
TGTGCCAGCAGCTCCATGAGGAGCGGGTCCTACGAGCAGTACTTC
>NA|NA|TRBV11-2|TRBJ1-6
CASSLEQTRRSYNSPLHF
TGTGCCAGCAGCTTAGAACAGACCCGGCGGTCCTATAATTCACCCCTCCACTTT
>NA|NA|TRBV6-6|TRBJ2-2
CASSYSGQQNTGELFF
TGTGCCAGCAGTTACTCGGGACAACAAAACACCGGGGAGCTGTTTTTT
>NA|NA|TRBV18|TRBJ2-5
CASSDTQLETQYF
TGTGCCAGCTCCGATACCCAACTCGAGACCCAGTACTTC
>NA|NA|TRBV28|TRBJ2-4
CASSSPGRTKNIQYF
TGTGCCAGCAGTTCTCCTGGGAGGACCAAAAACATTCAGTACTTC
>NA|NA|TRBV2|TRBJ2-5
CASSGVGGAQETQYF
TGTGCCAGCAGCGGGGTAGGGGGGGCCCAAGAGACCCAGTACTTC
>NA|NA|TRBV18|TRBJ1-2
CASSLTGANGYTF
TGTGCCAGCTCCCTCACGGGGGCGAATGGCTACACCTTC
>once|TRBD1|TRBV11-2|TRBJ1-1
CASSLGQGNTEAFF
TGTGCCAGCAGCTTGGGACAGGGGAACACTGAAGCTTTCTTT
>NA|NA|TRBV2|TRBJ2-3
CASTQTGLTDTQYF
TGTGCCAGCACCCAGACAGGCCTGACAGATACGCAGTATTTT
>NA|NA|TRBV6-5|TRBJ2-1
CASTASDHNEQFF
TGTGCCAGCACTGCTAGCGACCACAATGAGCAGTTCTTC
>NA|NA|TRBV19|TRBJ1-1
CASSPKNTEAFF
TGTGCCAGTAGCCCCAAGAACACTGAAGCTTTCTTT
>NA|TRBD2|TRBV28|TRBJ2-7
CASAVNRDYGYEQYF
TGTGCCAGCGCCGTAAACCGGGACTACGGGTACGAGCAGTACTTC
>NA|NA|TRBV10-2|TRBJ2-4
CASSESMEQAVRSRSYAKNIQYF
TGCGCCAGCAGTGAGTCGATGGAACAGGCCGTTAGGTCCCGGTCCTATGCCAAAAACATTCAGTACTTC
>NA|TRBD2|TRBV5-4|TRBJ2-1
CASSFWGGYEQFF
TGTGCCAGCAGCTTTTGGGGGGGGTATGAGCAGTTCTTC
>NA|NA|TRBV7-2|TRBJ2-7
CASSHRLGTISYEQYF
TGTGCCAGCAGCCACCGGCTAGGGACGATCAGCTACGAGCAGTACTTC
>NA|TRBD2|TRBV4-1|TRBJ2-7
CASSPGGRAYEQYF
TGCGCCAGCAGCCCGGGCGGGAGGGCCTACGAGCAGTACTTC
>once|NA|TRBV28|TRBJ1-2
CASREGYGYTF
TGTGCCAGCAGGGAAGGCTATGGCTACACCTTC
>NA|NA|TRBV11-1|TRBJ2-7
CASSPPGAVRAYEQYF
TGTGCCAGCAGCCCACCCGGGGCAGTTCGTGCCTACGAGCAGTACTTC
>NA|NA|TRBV4-2|TRBJ2-2
CASSQGLSPSGNTGELFF
TGTGCCAGCAGCCAAGGTCTGAGCCCCTCGGGGAACACCGGGGAGCTGTTTTTT
>NA|TRBD2|TRBV18|TRBJ2-7
CASSPGTSGTYEQYF
TGTGCCAGCTCACCCGGGACTAGCGGTACCTACGAGCAGTACTTC